This T cell receptor (beta chain) comes out of a study of T cells after yellow fever vaccination. The germline V gene has CDR1 SSHAT and CDR2 FNYEAQ (reference sequence). Trimming pared 1 base from V and 5 bases from J, leaving 8 bases between. The CDR3 covers 13 residues. A note on this clonotype: The target antigen is unknown.

The 5'RACE template-switching step produced TCR cDNA and added a universal primer site and UMIs. TCRdb re-called the 5' RACE reads through MiXCR, storing one row per CDR3 protein. The data hold about 360,000 distinct CDR3 sequences, with 6% to 8% observed a single time. General observations from the study: Sorted repertoires could include abundant contaminating clonotypes from bulk cells. After the booster, 96% of CD4 and about nine tenths of CD8 primary-response clones were re-detected. The appearance of a small share of clonotypes in both CD4 and CD8 compartments was observed.

The chain recombines TRBV7-7 with TRBJ2-5; no reliable D call. This material consisted of PBMCs, taken 5 days after the yellow fever booster vaccination. This clonotype originated in a man aged 25-45 years who received the YFV17D yellow fever vaccine. CDR3 nucleotide sequence: TGTGCCAGCAGCTTAGGAGAAGGCGAGACCCAGTACTTC. Translation gives CASSLGEGETQYF.